The present entry profiles one T cell receptor (beta chain) with its context. Its antigen is as yet unknown. The sample comes from a study of PD-1 blockade in classical Hodgkin lymphoma. The assay was immunoSEQ multiplex PCR, and TCRdb's table has in-frame clones only and misses some. The sample carries fewer than 55,000 clones, 88% recorded once. Every single patient, without exception, relapsed after autologous stem cell transplantation, and brentuximab vedotin exposure varied. The J segment lost 2 bases and the V segment lost 3 bases, leaving 3 bases of the junction unmatched. Germline V gene lookup returns CDR1 SGHDT and CDR2 YYEEEE. This CDR3 has 15 amino acids. Study-level points and caveats: Exclusion was applied to patients who started nivolumab under 1 year after ASCT.

The J gene is TRBJ2-5, the V gene TRBV5-6; TRBD2 aligns across 11 bases. Sequencing used peripheral blood mononuclear cells (PBMCs), obtained at baseline. The sequence came from a human donor with classical Hodgkin lymphoma. The CDR3 DNA is TGTGCCAGCAGCTCCGGGACTAGCGGACAAGAGACCCAGTACTTC. This translates into CASSSGTSGQETQYF.